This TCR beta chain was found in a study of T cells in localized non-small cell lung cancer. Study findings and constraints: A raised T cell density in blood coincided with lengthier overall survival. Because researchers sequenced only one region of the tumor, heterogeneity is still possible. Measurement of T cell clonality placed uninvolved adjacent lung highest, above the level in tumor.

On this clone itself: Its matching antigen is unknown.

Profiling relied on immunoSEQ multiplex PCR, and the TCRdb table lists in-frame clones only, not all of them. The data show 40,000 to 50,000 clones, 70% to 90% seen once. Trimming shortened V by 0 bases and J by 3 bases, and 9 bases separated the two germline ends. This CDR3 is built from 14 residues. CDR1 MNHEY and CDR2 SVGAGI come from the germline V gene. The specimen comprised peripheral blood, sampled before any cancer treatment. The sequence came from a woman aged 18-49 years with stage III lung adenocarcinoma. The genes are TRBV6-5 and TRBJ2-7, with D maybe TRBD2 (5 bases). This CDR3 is CASSYSDSNYEQYF. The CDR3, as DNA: TGTGCCAGCAGTTACTCGGACTCGAACTACGAGCAGTACTTC.